This record concerns one TCR beta chain sequence. This sample is drawn from a study of blood T cell repertoires in COVID-19. Study at large: The United States, Italy and Spain supplied acute and convalescent COVID-19 samples. The cDNA or gDNA used as material had been derived from T cells, B-cell-depleted T cells, or PBMCs.

Germline V gene sequence: CDR1 KGHDR, CDR2 SFDVKD. This CDR3 is built from 15 residues. V dropped 4 bases and J dropped 0 bases, with 9 bases sitting between them. TCRdb keeps only in-frame clones here, not all; method: immunoSEQ multiplex PCR. The sample consists of under 200,000 clones, over 70% of them appearing once. This receptor was taken from a man between 70 and 80 years old with acute or convalescent COVID-19. The sequenced sample was peripheral blood. The chain joins TRBV24-1 to TRBJ1-5; D is unresolved. The CDR3 DNA sequence: TGTGCCACCAGTGAGTCCGGTCATAGCAATCAGCCCCAGCATTTT. Its protein is CATSESGHSNQPQHF.